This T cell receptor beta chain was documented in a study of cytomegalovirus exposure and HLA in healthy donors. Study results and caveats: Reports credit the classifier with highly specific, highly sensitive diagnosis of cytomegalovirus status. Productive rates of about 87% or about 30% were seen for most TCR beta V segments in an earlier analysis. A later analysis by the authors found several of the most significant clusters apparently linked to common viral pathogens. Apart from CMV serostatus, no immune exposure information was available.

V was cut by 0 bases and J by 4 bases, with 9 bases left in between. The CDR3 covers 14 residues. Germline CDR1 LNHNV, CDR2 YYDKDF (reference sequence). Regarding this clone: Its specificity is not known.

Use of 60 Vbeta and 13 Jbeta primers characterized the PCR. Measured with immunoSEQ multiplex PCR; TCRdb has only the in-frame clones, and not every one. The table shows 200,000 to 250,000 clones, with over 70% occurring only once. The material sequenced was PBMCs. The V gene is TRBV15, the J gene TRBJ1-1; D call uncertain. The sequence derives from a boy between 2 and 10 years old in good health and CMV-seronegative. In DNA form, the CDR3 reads TGTGCCACCAGCAGAGACCGTCGGTCCACTGAAGCTTTCTTT. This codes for CATSRDRRSTEAFF.